The 6 T cell receptor beta chains reported below all come from one sample, sequenced in a study of blood T cell repertoires in COVID-19. Produced via immunoSEQ multiplex PCR; TCRdb's table is partial and in-frame only. The sample shows 120,000 or so clones, under 90% of them seen only once. Material: peripheral blood. Receptor source: a man between 60 and 75 years old with acute or convalescent COVID-19.

J is TRBJ1-5 and V is TRBV5-5, with 10 bases fitting TRBD1. Looked up from germline, CDR1 is SGHKS and CDR2 is YYEKEE (reference sequence). The CDR3 runs to 16 residues. J gave up 0 bases and V 4 bases, and 4 bases lay outside the gene matches. CDR3 residues: CASSPGTGVSNQPQHF. The CDR3 nucleotides are TGTGCCAGCAGCCCCGGGACAGGGGTTAGCAATCAGCCCCAGCATTTT.

A word on this clone: The same CDR3 is also encoded by other DNA sequences in this sample. This chain joins TRBV10-1 and TRBJ2-7, with 8 positions matching TRBD1. V gave up 4 bases and J gave up 7 bases; unmatched junction bases: 6. This CDR3 is 13 amino acids long. Germline lookup yields CDR1 WNHNN and CDR2 SYGVQD (reference sequence). CDR3 amino acids: CASSGGQGGEQYF. In DNA, the CDR3 is TGCGCCAGCAGTGGAGGACAGGGCGGAGAGCAGTACTTC.

The chain couples TRBV6-1 to TRBJ1-1, with TRBD1 matching over 11 bases. The J segment lost 10 bases and the V segment lost 3 bases, leaving 4 bases of the junction unmatched. Germline V gene lookup returns CDR1 MNHNS and CDR2 SASEGT. The length of the CDR3 is 13 residues. CDR3 protein: CASSDGQGAGAFF. The DNA of the CDR3 is TGTGCCAGCAGTGACGGACAGGGGGCGGGAGCTTTCTTT.

The rearrangement uses TRBV28 and TRBJ1-5, with D possibly TRBD1 on 6 matching bases. The V gene's germline CDR1 is MDHEN and CDR2 SYDVKM. CDR3 length: 14 residues. With 3 bases removed from V and 6 bases from J, the gap between germline ends came to 12 bases. The CDR3 region has the DNA TGTGCCAGCAGTTTCCCGGACAGTTTTCAGCCCCAGCATTTT. It is translated as CASSFPDSFQPQHF.

The chain recombines TRBV7-2 with TRBJ2-3; 10 bases agree with TRBD1. Trimming took 4 bases from V and 4 from J; bases not matched to a gene: 2. Per germline, CDR1 SGHTA and CDR2 FQGNSA. This CDR3 is 14 amino acids long. CDR3 DNA: TGTGCCAGCAGCTGGACAGGGGGAGCAGATACGCAGTATTTT. Amino acids: CASSWTGGADTQYF. Based on the CDR3 plus reference TRBV7-2 and TRBJ2-3, the full variable domain is GAGVSQSPSNKVTEKGKDVELRCDPISGHTALYWYRQSLGQGLEFLIYFQGNSAPDKSGLPSDRFSAERTGGSVSTLTIQRTQQEDSAVYLCASSWTGGADTQYFGPGTRLTVL.

The chain recombines TRBV18 with TRBJ2-7; no definite D call. Germline lookup yields CDR1 KGHSH and CDR2 LQKENI. The ends were cut back, 2 bases at V and 0 bases at J, with 5 bases in the middle. CDR3 length: 13 amino acids. CDR3 in DNA: TGTGCCAGCTCACCAGGAGTCTCCTACGAGCAGTACTTC. Protein sequence: CASSPGVSYEQYF.